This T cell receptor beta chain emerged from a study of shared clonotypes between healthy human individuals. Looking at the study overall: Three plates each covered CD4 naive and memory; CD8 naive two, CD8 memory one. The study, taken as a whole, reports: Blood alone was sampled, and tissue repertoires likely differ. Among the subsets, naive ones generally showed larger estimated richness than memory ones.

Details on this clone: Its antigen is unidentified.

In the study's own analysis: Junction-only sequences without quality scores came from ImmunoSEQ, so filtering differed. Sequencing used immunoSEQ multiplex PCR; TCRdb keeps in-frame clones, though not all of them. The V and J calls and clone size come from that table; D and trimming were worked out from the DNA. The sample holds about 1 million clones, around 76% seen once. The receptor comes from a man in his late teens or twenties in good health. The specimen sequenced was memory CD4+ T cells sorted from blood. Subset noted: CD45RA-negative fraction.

The CDR3 coding sequence is TGTGCCACACAGACAGGGACAGCGGATTCACCCCTCCACTTT. Amino acid sequence: CATQTGTADSPLHF. This rearrangement joins TRBV6-5 to TRBJ1-6, with 7 bases fitting TRBD1. The CDR3 is 14 amino acids. Losses at the gene ends were 10 bases for V and 8 bases for J; bases not matched to a gene: 11. The germline V gene has CDR1 MNHEY and CDR2 SVGAGI.